A single sample is the source of the 30 T cell receptor beta chains below, sequenced in a study of T cell responses to AZD1222 COVID-19 vaccine. TCRdb's table, derived via immunoSEQ multiplex PCR, lists solely in-frame clones and lacks some. In the table there are approximately 130,000 clones, roughly nine tenths of which are singletons. The source was peripheral blood, collected 28 days after the second AZD1222 dose. These receptors were collected from an adult who received the AZD1222 COVID-19 vaccine.

The chain joins TRBV11-3 to TRBJ2-1, with D uncertain. V was pared by 5 bases and J by 7 bases, with 12 bases between. The germline V gene encodes CDR1 SGHNT and CDR2 YENEEA. This CDR3 has 13 amino acids. The CDR3 reads CASSHLARNEQFF. CDR3 nucleotide sequence: TGTGCCAGCAGCCACCTGGCCAGGAATGAGCAGTTCTTC.

The chain couples TRBV5-1 to TRBJ1-4, with D unclear. V was cut by 4 bases and J by 8 bases, with 15 bases left in between. CDR3 length: 14 amino acids. Germline loops: CDR1 SGHRS, CDR2 YFSETQ. As DNA, the CDR3 is TGCGCCAGCAGCACCGGGCTCTCGGGCGAAAAACTGTTTTTT. Amino acid sequence: CASSTGLSGEKLFF.

J is TRBJ1-2 and V is TRBV7-9; maybe TRBD1 (5 bases). V lost 3 bases and J 3 bases, leaving 17 bases between the germline ends. The CDR3 runs to 16 residues. Germline V gene sequence: CDR1 SEHNR, CDR2 FQNEAQ (reference sequence). CDR3 nucleotide sequence: TGTGCCAGCAGCTTCCTCGGGACTGAACCACACTATGGCTACACCTTC. Protein sequence: CASSFLGTEPHYGYTF.

V is TRBV9 and J is TRBJ1-1, with unresolved D. Germline CDR1 reads SGDLS; CDR2 reads YYNGEE. Trimming took 4 bases from V and 3 from J, leaving 10 bases between them. The CDR3 length is 13 residues. In DNA, the CDR3 is TGTGCCAGCAGCAAAGATCTGGACACTGAAGCTTTCTTT. It translates to CASSKDLDTEAFF.

The V and J genes are TRBV5-6 and TRBJ2-6, with a weak D call TRBD1 (6 bases). Germline CDR1 reads SGHDT; CDR2 reads YYEEEE. The CDR3 spans 16 residues. Trimming cost V 4 bases and J 0 bases, with 11 bases left between them. This chain's CDR3 is CASSRTESSGANVLTF. The CDR3, as DNA: TGTGCCAGCAGCAGGACAGAAAGCTCTGGGGCCAACGTCCTGACTTTC.

This chain joins TRBV2 and TRBJ1-5; 10 bases agree with TRBD1. The CDR3 contains 15 residues. Germline V gene lookup returns CDR1 SNHLY and CDR2 FYNNEI. Losses at the gene ends were 7 bases for V and 2 bases for J; bases not matched to a gene: 5. The CDR3 here is CASKGQGLGNQPQHF. The CDR3 DNA sequence: TGTGCCAGCAAGGGACAGGGGTTGGGCAATCAGCCCCAGCATTTT.

In its sample, this clone was seen once. V usage is TRBV9 and J usage is TRBJ1-2; 7 bases agree with TRBD1. The J segment lost 3 bases and the V segment lost 4 bases, leaving 3 bases of the junction unmatched. The CDR3 spans 13 residues. Per the germline V gene, CDR1 is SGDLS and CDR2 is YYNGEE. CDR3: CASSLGQDYGYTF. CDR3 DNA sequence: TGTGCCAGCAGCCTAGGACAGGACTATGGCTACACCTTC.

CDR3 amino acids: CASSEAAGDGYGYTF. CDR3 bases: TGCGCCAGCAGTGAGGCGGCAGGGGATGGCTATGGCTACACCTTC. The chain has TRBV10-2 and TRBJ1-2, with D tentatively TRBD1 (6 bases). The CDR3 has 15 residues. Germline CDR1 is WSHSY and CDR2 is SAAADI. Trimming pared 2 bases from V and 4 bases from J, leaving 14 bases between.

This chain uses TRBV5-4 with TRBJ2-1, with D uncertain. Trimming took off 3 bases at V and 8 bases at J, with 6 bases between the two ends. The CDR3 extends over 11 amino acids. Germline CDR1 is SGHNT and CDR2 is YYREEE (reference sequence). CDR3 sequence reads: CASSYIDEQFF. In DNA, the CDR3 is TGTGCCAGCAGCTATATCGATGAGCAGTTCTTC.

J is TRBJ1-5 and V is TRBV12-3 or TRBV12-4, with 7 positions matching TRBD1. CDR3 length equals 12 residues. Unmatched junction bases numbered 4, after V lost 8 bases and J lost 6 bases. CDR3 sequence reads: CASPTGFQPQHF. The CDR3 coding sequence is TGTGCCAGCCCGACAGGGTTTCAGCCCCAGCATTTT.

This chain links TRBV5-4 with TRBJ1-4; unclear D gene. This CDR3 contains 14 residues. Germline V gene lookup returns CDR1 SGHNT and CDR2 YYREEE (reference sequence). V was pared by 4 bases and J by 0 bases, with 7 bases between. The CDR3 sequence: CASSRAATNEKLFF. CDR3 sequence (DNA): TGTGCCAGCAGCCGGGCTGCAACTAATGAAAAACTGTTTTTT.

The chain couples TRBV4-1 to TRBJ2-1; 11 bases match TRBD2. The CDR3 is 19 amino acids. V was clipped by 0 bases and J by 3 bases; unmatched bases: 10. Germline CDR1 reads MGHRA; CDR2 reads YSYEKL. CDR3 coding DNA: TGCGCCAGCAGCCAAGAAGCGGCTAGCGGGAGGAGCGGCTACAATGAGCAGTTCTTC. Translation: CASSQEAASGRSGYNEQFF.

The V call is TRBV19, the J call TRBJ2-4; weak D call: TRBD2 (6 bases). The CDR3 totals 17 residues. The V end lost 0 bases, the J end lost 7 bases, and 19 bases lay between the germline ends. CDR1 is LNHDA, CDR2 SQIVND, per germline (reference sequence). The CDR3 nucleotides read TGTGCCAGTAGTATAGATCAGGGAGGCGGGTACGGGAACATTCAGTACTTC. It encodes CASSIDQGGGYGNIQYF.

The genes are TRBV2 and TRBJ2-7, with 9 positions matching TRBD1. The CDR3 sequence is 13 residues long. CDR1 is SNHLY, CDR2 FYNNEI, per germline. Germline trimming cut 9 bases from V and 9 bases from J; bases unmatched to any gene: 12. This CDR3 reads CARTSGQGGGQYF. In nucleotides, the CDR3 is TGTGCCAGAACCTCGGGACAGGGAGGTGGGCAGTACTTC.

The J gene is TRBJ1-6, the V gene TRBV25-1, with TRBD1 matching 8 bases. V was pared by 6 bases and J by 7 bases, with 2 bases of the junction left unmatched. The CDR3 is made up of 13 amino acids. Germline V gene lookup returns CDR1 MGHDK and CDR2 SYGVNS. CDR3 nucleotide sequence: TGTGCCAGCAGGGACAGGGTGAATTCACCCCTCCACTTT. This encodes CASRDRVNSPLHF.

This clone was detected only once. One end of the junction does not line up with germline, which may come from a read error. V and J are TRBV27 and TRBJ2-3, with TRBD2 matching over 11 bases. CDR1 and CDR2 (germline): MNHEY, SMNVEV (reference sequence). CDR3 length equals 16 residues. The CDR3 region has the DNA TGTGCCAGCAGTCTATCACTAGCGGGGGACACAGATACGCAGTATTTT. The encoded protein is CASSLSLAGDTDTQYF.

For this clone: Germline and junction disagree at one end, which may indicate a read error. In the same sample, other DNA sequences code for this CDR3. The chain combines TRBV6-5 with TRBJ2-7, with 8 bases identical to TRBD2. Germline CDR1 reads MNHEY; CDR2 reads SVGAGI. The CDR3 loop spans 13 amino acids. The CDR3, as DNA: TGTGCCAGCAGGGCAACTAGCGGCTACGAGCAGTATTTC. It translates to CASRATSGYEQYF.

J is TRBJ1-6 and V is TRBV18; D unresolved. V was clipped by 0 bases and J by 9 bases, with 6 bases between them. From germline, CDR1 is KGHSH and CDR2 LQKENI. This CDR3 contains 13 residues. Here the CDR3 DNA reads TGTGCCAGCTCACCACCGGCAGTTTCACCCCTCCACTTT. As protein: CASSPPAVSPLHF. Together with reference TRBV18 and TRBJ1-6, the CDR3 gives the full variable domain: NAGVMQNPRHLVRRRGQEARLRCSPMKGHSHVYWYRQLPEEGLKFMVYLQKENIIDESGMPKERFSAEFPKEGPSILRIQQVVRGDSAAYFCASSPPAVSPLHFGNGTRLTVT.

Here the CDR3 reads CASSPGAGSYNSPLHF. The CDR3 coding sequence is TGTGCCAGCAGCCCGGGGGCAGGCTCCTATAATTCACCCCTCCACTTT. The genes are TRBV7-2 and TRBJ1-6, with D maybe TRBD1 (6 bases). This CDR3 region has 16 residues. Germline V lookup: CDR1 SGHTA, CDR2 FQGNSA. Trimming took off 5 bases at V and 0 bases at J, with 11 bases between the two ends.

The chain couples TRBV19 to TRBJ2-5, with TRBD1 matching 11 bases. Germline CDR1 LNHDA, CDR2 SQIVND (reference sequence). The CDR3 runs to 13 residues. The V segment lost 8 bases and the J segment 4 bases; nucleotides outside the gene matches: 3. The CDR3 here is CASADRGLETQYF. The CDR3 bases are TGTGCCAGTGCGGACAGGGGGCTAGAGACCCAGTACTTC. The variable domain in full, completed from reference TRBV19 and TRBJ2-5, reads DGGITQSPKYLFRKEGQNVTLSCEQNLNHDAMYWYRQDPGQGLRLIYYSQIVNDFQKGDIAEGYSVSREKKESFPLTVTSAQKNPTAFYLCASADRGLETQYFGPGTRLLVL.

This chain links TRBV6-5 with TRBJ2-1; TRBD2 aligns across 9 bases. The germline V gene has CDR1 MNHEY and CDR2 SVGAGI. V trimming: 4 bases; J trimming: 7 bases; junction bases outside the gene matches: 11. The CDR3 covers 16 residues. The DNA for the CDR3 is TGTGCCAGCAGTTCCCCCTCTAGCGGGACGGGGAATGAGCAGTTCTTC. It translates to CASSSPSSGTGNEQFF.

The chain employs TRBV9 and TRBJ2-2; D is uncertain. The CDR3 is 14 amino acids. V was cut by 4 bases and J by 7 bases, with 14 bases left in between. In germline, CDR1 is SGDLS, CDR2 YYNGEE. CDR3 nucleotides: TGTGCCAGCAGCCTAGAGGAACGACGCGGGGAGCTGTTTTTT. Translation gives CASSLEERRGELFF.

This clone has just a few counts. CDR3 DNA: TGCAGCGTTGGTCCAGGGGGGGAAGGAGGCACGCAGTATTTT. Its protein is CSVGPGGEGGTQYF. The V and J genes are TRBV29-1 and TRBJ2-3; D may be TRBD1 or TRBD2 (7 bases each). V lost 4 bases to trimming and J lost 9 bases, with 20 bases between them. The CDR3 runs 14 residues. Germline V gene data show CDR1 as SQVTM and CDR2 as ANQGSEA.

This clone appeared a single time. The rearrangement links TRBV4-1 to TRBJ2-3, with D perhaps TRBD1 (6 bases). Germline values: CDR1 MGHRA, CDR2 YSYEKL. The CDR3 is made up of 15 amino acids. Deletions cut 0 bases from V and 4 bases from J, with 11 bases between. CDR3: CASSQEVRGPDTQYF. CDR3 DNA: TGCGCCAGCAGCCAAGAGGTCAGGGGACCAGATACGCAGTATTTT.

V gene TRBV30 combines with J gene TRBJ1-4; D perhaps matches TRBD1 (5 bases). CDR1 is GTSNPN and CDR2 is SVGIG in the germline V gene (reference sequence). Between the trimmed V and J ends, which lost 2 bases and 8 bases, there was a span of 21 bases. The CDR3 runs 16 residues. The CDR3 loop is CAWSSPRRGGGEKLFF. The CDR3 DNA sequence: TGTGCCTGGAGTAGCCCCCGACGGGGCGGGGGGGAAAAACTGTTTTTT.

This clone was seen only a few times. The J gene is TRBJ1-1, the V gene TRBV12-3 or TRBV12-4; maybe TRBD1 (6 bases). The V and J ends lost 6 bases and 5 bases respectively, with 13 bases between them. The CDR3 spans 13 residues. The CDR3 nucleotides are TGTGCCAGCAGCTGGGACAAAAGTACTGAAGCTTTCTTT. It yields the protein CASSWDKSTEAFF.

This chain uses TRBV7-8 with TRBJ1-4; no firm D call. CDR3 length: 10 amino acids. CDR1 is SGHVS, CDR2 FQNEAQ, per germline. Trimming took 10 bases from V and 8 from J, leaving 8 bases between them. CDR3 loop: CAIQGEKLFF. Written as DNA, the CDR3 is TGTGCCATCCAAGGGGAAAAACTGTTTTTT.

This chain uses TRBV5-8 with TRBJ2-2, with D possibly being TRBD1 (7 bases). Trimming left V 4 bases short and J 5 bases short, with 15 bases between. Germline-derived CDR1 and CDR2 are SGHTS and YDEGEE. CDR3 length: 15 residues. The CDR3 nucleotides read TGTGCCAGCAGCCGCGGGACAGTCTTGACCGGGGAGCTGTTTTTT. Translating gives CASSRGTVLTGELFF.

This rearrangement joins TRBV7-9 to TRBJ1-2, with no clear D. V was trimmed by 4 bases and J by 3 bases, leaving 12 bases between them. Germline V gene lookup returns CDR1 SEHNR and CDR2 FQNEAQ (reference sequence). The CDR3 is 14 amino acids. The CDR3, as DNA: TGTGCCAGCAGCTCCCCAAAGTTCGACTATGGCTACACCTTC. Translated: CASSSPKFDYGYTF.

The V gene is TRBV30, the J gene TRBJ1-1; D gene unclear. This CDR3 is built from 13 residues. Germline values: CDR1 GTSNPN, CDR2 SVGIG (reference sequence). V was trimmed by 2 bases and J by 1 base, leaving 8 bases between them. The CDR3 here is CAWSPRENTEAFF. The CDR3 nucleotides are TGTGCCTGGAGTCCGCGTGAGAACACTGAAGCTTTCTTT.